This TCR beta chain was documented in a study of radiation and T cells in renal cell carcinoma. Stated time point: blood 2 weeks post-SBRT. The treatment: 15 Gy SBRT to primary tumor, nephrectomy 4 weeks later. CDR1 is MNHNY and CDR2 is SVGAGI in the germline V gene (reference sequence). Unmatched junction bases numbered 5, after V lost 2 bases and J lost 2 bases. The CDR3 is 16 amino acids. The repertoire was sequenced with immunoSEQ multiplex PCR; TCRdb's copy has only in-frame clones and lacks some. The sample lists 150,000 to 180,000 clones, roughly 89% occurring once. This clonotype was sampled from a woman aged 45-60 years with renal cell carcinoma. The chain combines TRBV6-6 with TRBJ1-5; 8 bases agree with TRBD1. Sequencing used blood, obtained from a patient whose treatment included radiotherapy and nephrectomy. CDR3 DNA: TGTGCCAGCAGTTACAATCCGGGACAGGGCAATCAGCCCCAGCATTTT. Amino acid sequence: CASSYNPGQGNQPQHF.